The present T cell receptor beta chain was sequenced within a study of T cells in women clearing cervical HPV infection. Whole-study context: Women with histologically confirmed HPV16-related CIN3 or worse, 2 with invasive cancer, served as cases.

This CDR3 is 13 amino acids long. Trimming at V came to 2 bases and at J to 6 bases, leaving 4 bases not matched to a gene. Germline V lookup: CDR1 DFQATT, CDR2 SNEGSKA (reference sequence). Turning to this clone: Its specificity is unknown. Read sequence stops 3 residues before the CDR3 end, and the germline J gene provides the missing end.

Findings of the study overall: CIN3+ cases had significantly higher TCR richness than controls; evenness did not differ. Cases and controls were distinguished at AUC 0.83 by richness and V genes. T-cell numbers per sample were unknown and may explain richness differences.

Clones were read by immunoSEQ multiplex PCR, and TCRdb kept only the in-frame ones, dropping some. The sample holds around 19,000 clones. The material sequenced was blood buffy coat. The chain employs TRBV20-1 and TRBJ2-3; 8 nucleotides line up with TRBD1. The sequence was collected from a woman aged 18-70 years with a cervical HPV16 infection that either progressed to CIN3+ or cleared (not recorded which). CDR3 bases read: TGCAGTGCTAGACAGGGGGCGCGGGATACG. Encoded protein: CSARQGARDT. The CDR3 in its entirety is CSARQGARDTQYF.